The clone carrying this T cell receptor beta chain was counted once. Treatment of the sample: over 15 received Ad26.COV2.S at low or high dose, single or two shots; about 5 received placebo; per-sample allocation not given. Each sample was drawn 63 days after the first injection (of vaccine or placebo). The vaccine delivered Wuhan-strain SARS-CoV-2 spike through an Ad26 vector. Looked up from germline, CDR1 is SEHNR and CDR2 is FQNEAQ (reference sequence). Trimming took off 6 bases at V and 5 bases at J, with 19 bases between the two ends. CDR3 length: 15 residues. This sample is drawn from a study of Ad26.COV2.S vaccination and SARS-CoV-2 variants. Background on the study: In the study, Ad26.COV2.S was injected intramuscularly once, or twice 56 days apart.

TCRdb's table, derived via immunoSEQ multiplex PCR, lists solely in-frame clones and lacks some. The sample contains about 350,000 clones, around 90% of which appear only once. This sample comprised peripheral blood, obtained in a trial of Ad26.COV2.S vaccine versus placebo. The clonotype originates from a person between 18 and 60 years old who received the Ad26.COV2.S COVID-19 vaccine or a placebo. The chain combines TRBV7-9 with TRBJ2-5; maybe TRBD1 (6 bases). CDR3 amino acids: CASSSRGLDGETQYF. The CDR3 DNA sequence: TGTGCCAGCAGTTCCAGGGGCCTCGATGGGGAGACCCAGTACTTC.